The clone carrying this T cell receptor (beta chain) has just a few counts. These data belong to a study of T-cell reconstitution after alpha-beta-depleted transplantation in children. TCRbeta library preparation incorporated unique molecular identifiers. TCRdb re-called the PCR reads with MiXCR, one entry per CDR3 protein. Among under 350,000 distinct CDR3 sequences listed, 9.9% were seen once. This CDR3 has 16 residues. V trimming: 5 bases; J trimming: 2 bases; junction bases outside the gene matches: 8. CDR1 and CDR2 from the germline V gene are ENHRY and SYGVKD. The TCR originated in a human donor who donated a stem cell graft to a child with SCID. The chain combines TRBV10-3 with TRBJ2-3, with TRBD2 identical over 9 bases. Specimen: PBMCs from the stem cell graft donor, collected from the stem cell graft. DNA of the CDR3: TGTGCCATCAGTCCGATAGCGGGGGAACACACAGATACGCAGTATTTT. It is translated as CAISPIAGEHTDTQYF.